Listed below are T cell receptor beta chains from one sample, sequenced in a study of blood T cell repertoires in COVID-19. Only in-frame clones appear in the TCRdb table, and some are missing; sequencing was by immunoSEQ multiplex PCR. This sample has 55,000 to 80,000 clones; less than 85% occur once, and the top ten carry roughly 15%. Sequenced material: peripheral blood. Receptors were obtained from a man at least 80 years old with active COVID-19. Both conserved end residues are part of each CDR3.

j_call v_call cdr3_aa
TRBJ2-7 TRBV5-1 CASSQTSFYEQYF
TRBJ2-1 TRBV11-3 CASTPGTSGNNEQFF
TRBJ1-5 TRBV6-6 CASSGTANQPQHF
TRBJ2-5 TRBV7-2 CASTRAGSRVETQYF
TRBJ2-1 TRBV10-3 CAISAGLAVTNEQFF
TRBJ1-1 TRBV5-6 CASSLVPVGTEAFF
TRBJ2-5 TRBV18 CASSPEGRETQYF
TRBJ2-7 TRBV18 CASSPPTMYEQYF
TRBJ2-1 TRBV6-5 CASQWTSGGGEQFF
TRBJ2-7 TRBV7-2 CASSFRQGAYDEQYF
TRBJ1-2 TRBV12-3/TRBV12-4 CASSSVDRAGYTF
TRBJ2-7 TRBV27 CASSFGGESVGEQYF
TRBJ1-2 TRBV10-3 CAISDVQTNYGYTF
TRBJ2-3 TRBV7-2 CASSPPPGRDTQYF
TRBJ2-3 TRBV11-3 CASSPQAGGSTDTQYF
TRBJ1-4 TRBV28 CASSRGAWEKLFF
TRBJ1-5 TRBV30 CAWSVAGLNQPQHF
TRBJ2-7 TRBV5-1 CASSLGDRVNEQYF
TRBJ1-6 TRBV18 CASSPGLDSPLHF
TRBJ1-4 TRBV3-1/TRBV3-2 CASSQGTGLIGEKLFF
TRBJ2-7 TRBV2 CASSQRRESYEQYF
TRBJ2-2 TRBV13 CASSLDRGHPGELFF
TRBJ1-2 TRBV15 CATSRGLAGGYGYTF